The following is a T cell receptor beta chain sequence with its context. This record belongs to a study of T cell responses to AZD1222 COVID-19 vaccine. Only in-frame clones appear in the TCRdb table, and some are missing; sequencing was by immunoSEQ multiplex PCR. The sample has over 150,000 clones, roughly nine tenths seen once. CDR1 is SQVTM, CDR2 ANQGSEA, per germline. This CDR3 has 13 amino acids. J gave up 1 base and V 8 bases, and 5 bases lay outside the gene matches. Material: peripheral blood, obtained on day 0 of AZD1222 vaccination. The receptor's source is an adult in good health. The genes are TRBV29-1 and TRBJ2-1; TRBD2 matches at 7 bases. CDR3 sequence (DNA): TGCAGCCTTGGGGGGGGTTCCTACAATGAGCAGTTCTTC. The encoded protein is CSLGGGSYNEQFF.